This is a list of T cell receptor beta chains from one sample in a study of cytomegalovirus exposure and HLA in healthy donors. Sequencing was performed with immunoSEQ multiplex PCR; in TCRdb, only in-frame clones are kept and a portion is missing. The sample holds 230,000 or so clones, around 90% seen once. Sequenced material: PBMCs. The receptors come from a girl aged 2 to 10 in good health and CMV-seronegative. Each CDR3 is given with its conserved first and last residue. A D gene is named only where the DNA matches it firmly.

j_call,d_call,v_call,cdr3_aa,cdr3_nt
TRBJ1-1,TRBD1,TRBV6-5,CASRRTGANTEAFF,TGTGCCAGCAGACGGACAGGGGCGAACACTGAAGCTTTCTTT
TRBJ2-7,NA,TRBV18,CASSPGPDYASYEQYF,TGTGCCAGCTCACCGGGCCCGGACTATGCTTCCTACGAGCAGTACTTC
TRBJ2-2,TRBD2,TRBV10-1,CASSESAGGPTGELFF,TGCGCCAGCAGTGAGTCGGCGGGAGGGCCTACCGGGGAGCTGTTTTTT
TRBJ1-2,NA,TRBV7-9,CSSSFDPGYGYTF,TGTTCCAGCAGCTTCGATCCGGGCTATGGCTACACCTTC
TRBJ1-6,TRBD1,TRBV2,CASGGQRDSPLHF,TGTGCCAGCGGGGGACAGCGAGATTCACCCCTCCACTTT
TRBJ2-5,NA,TRBV11-2,CASSQLQETQYF,TGTGCCAGCAGCCAACTTCAAGAGACCCAGTACTTC
TRBJ1-1,TRBD1,TRBV29-1,CSGNRDRGGSGAFF,TGCAGCGGCAACCGGGACAGGGGGGGCAGTGGAGCTTTCTTT
TRBJ2-2,TRBD2,TRBV6-7,CASSQNPSGLAGGQGGELFF,TGTGCCAGCTCCCAAAACCCCTCGGGACTAGCGGGGGGGCAGGGCGGGGAGCTGTTTTTT
TRBJ1-1,TRBD1,TRBV2,CASTQRQGNTEAFF,TGTGCCAGCACCCAACGACAGGGGAACACTGAAGCTTTCTTT
TRBJ1-2,NA,TRBV6-5,CASRTKYGYTF,TGTGCCAGCAGGACAAAATATGGCTACACCTTC
TRBJ2-5,TRBD2,TRBV2,CASSLAGGHRETQYF,TGTGCCAGCAGTCTAGCGGGGGGCCATCGAGAGACCCAGTACTTC
TRBJ2-7,NA,TRBV7-9,CASSFWSSYEQYF,TGTGCCAGCAGCTTCTGGAGCTCCTACGAGCAGTACTTC
TRBJ1-4,TRBD1,TRBV7-8,CASSQTDRGRFNEKLFF,TGTGCCAGCAGCCAGACCGACAGGGGGCGTTTTAATGAAAAACTGTTTTTT
TRBJ2-3,TRBD1,TRBV14,CASSQLGQSTDTQYF,TGTGCCAGCAGCCAGTTGGGACAGTCCACAGATACGCAGTATTTT
TRBJ1-5,NA,TRBV19,CASRKEGGNQPQHF,TGTGCCAGCAGAAAAGAGGGTGGCAATCAGCCCCAGCATTTT
TRBJ2-2,TRBD2,TRBV2,CASSAGGSGELFF,TGTGCCAGCAGTGCGGGGGGGTCCGGGGAGCTGTTTTTT
TRBJ1-5,NA,TRBV2,CASREGSSNQPQHF,TGTGCCAGCAGGGAGGGATCTAGCAATCAGCCCCAGCATTTT
TRBJ2-2,TRBD1,TRBV5-1,CASSLTGTGKTGELFF,TGCGCCAGCAGCCTTACCGGGACAGGGAAAACCGGGGAGCTGTTTTTT
TRBJ2-2,NA,TRBV2,CASSADGRVAGELFF,TGTGCCAGCAGTGCGGACGGGAGAGTTGCCGGGGAGCTGTTTTTT
TRBJ1-1,TRBD1,TRBV6-5,CASSFPGGTEAFF,TGTGCCAGCAGTTTTCCAGGGGGCACTGAAGCTTTCTTT
TRBJ1-2,NA,TRBV13,CASSPELGTLPSFYGYTF,TGTGCCAGCAGCCCCGAACTCGGGACACTTCCTTCCTTCTATGGCTACACCTTC
TRBJ1-1,TRBD1,TRBV4-1,CASSQEQGGPEAFF,TGCGCCAGCAGCCAAGAACAGGGGGGCCCTGAAGCTTTCTTT
TRBJ2-7,NA,TRBV5-4,CASSFTGSYYEQYF,TGTGCCAGCAGCTTTACAGGATCCTACTACGAGCAGTACTTC
TRBJ2-7,NA,TRBV27,CASGMGGAIYEQYF,TGTGCCAGTGGAATGGGGGGAGCCATCTACGAGCAGTACTTC
TRBJ2-3,TRBD2,TRBV2,CASKGTSAPDTQYF,TGTGCCAGCAAGGGGACTAGCGCTCCAGATACGCAGTATTTT
TRBJ1-4,NA,TRBV7-6,CASSLIQANEKLFF,TGTGCCAGCAGCTTAATCCAGGCTAATGAAAAACTGTTTTTT
TRBJ2-1,NA,TRBV5-1,CASSLEGVGVNEQFF,TGCGCCAGCAGCTTGGAGGGGGTAGGCGTGAATGAGCAGTTCTTC